The present T cell receptor (beta chain) was sequenced within a study of T cells in Graves' hyperthyroidism and ophthalmopathy. Whole-study findings and limits: Blood also carried most thyroid clonotypes expanded above 0.001. The model forecast ophthalmopathy, anticipating it by a median approximately 6.2 months before onset.

V was trimmed by 6 bases and J by 1 base, leaving 18 bases between them. CDR1 and CDR2 (germline): SQVTM, ANQGSEA. The CDR3 consists of 15 residues. Amplification of TCR beta CDR3 regions was performed using RNA transcripts as template. Initially, a first-round RT-PCR of the TCR CDR3 employed the HTBI primer set. MiXCR, run by TCRdb on the multiplex PCR reads, gives a single entry per CDR3 protein. The table has about 200,000 distinct CDR3 sequences, about a sixth seen once; the top ten hold roughly 55%. This clonotype has only a few counts. What it binds is not known. This chain uses TRBV29-1 with TRBJ1-2; unclear D gene. The receptor was isolated from a woman aged 45-65 years with Graves' hyperthyroidism. The source material was blood. The CDR3 DNA sequence: TGCAGCGTCTCTGGGTTTGCGGGGTTTAACTATGGCTACACCTTC. This translates into CSVSGFAGFNYGYTF.